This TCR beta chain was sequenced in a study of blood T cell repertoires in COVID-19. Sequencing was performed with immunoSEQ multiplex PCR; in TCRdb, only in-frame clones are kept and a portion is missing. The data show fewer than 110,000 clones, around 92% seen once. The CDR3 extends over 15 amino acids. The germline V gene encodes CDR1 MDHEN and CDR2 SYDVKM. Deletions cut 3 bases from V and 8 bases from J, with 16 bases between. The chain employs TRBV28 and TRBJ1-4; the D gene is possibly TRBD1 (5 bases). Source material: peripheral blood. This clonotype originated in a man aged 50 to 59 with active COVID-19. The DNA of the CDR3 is TGTGCCAGCAGTTTGCCTGGAGGGGTCCGAGAAAAACTGTTTTTT. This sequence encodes CASSLPGGVREKLFF.